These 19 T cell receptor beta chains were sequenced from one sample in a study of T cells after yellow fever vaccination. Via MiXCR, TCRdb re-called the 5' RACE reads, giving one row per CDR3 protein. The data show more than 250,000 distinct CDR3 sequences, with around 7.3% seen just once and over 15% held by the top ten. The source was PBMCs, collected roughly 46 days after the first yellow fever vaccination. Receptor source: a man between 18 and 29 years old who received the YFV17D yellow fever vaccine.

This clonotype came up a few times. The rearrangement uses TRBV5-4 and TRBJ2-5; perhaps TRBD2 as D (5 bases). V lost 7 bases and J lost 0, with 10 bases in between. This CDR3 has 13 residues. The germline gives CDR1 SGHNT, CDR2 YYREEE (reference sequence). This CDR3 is CASHFGDQETQYF. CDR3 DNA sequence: TGTGCCAGCCATTTCGGGGACCAAGAGACCCAGTACTTC.

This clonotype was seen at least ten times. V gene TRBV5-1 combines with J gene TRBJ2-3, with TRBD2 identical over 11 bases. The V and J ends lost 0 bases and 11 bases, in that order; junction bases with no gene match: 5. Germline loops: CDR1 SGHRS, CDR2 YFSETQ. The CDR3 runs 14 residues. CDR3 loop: CASSLVSGGAQQYF. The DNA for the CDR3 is TGCGCCAGCAGCTTGGTTAGCGGGGGGGCCCAGCAGTATTTT.

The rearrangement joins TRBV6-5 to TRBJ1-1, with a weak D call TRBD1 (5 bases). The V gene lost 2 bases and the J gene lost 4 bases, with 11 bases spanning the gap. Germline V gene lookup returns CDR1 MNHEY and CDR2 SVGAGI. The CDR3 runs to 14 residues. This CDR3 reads CASSYGGLGTEAFF. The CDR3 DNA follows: TGTGCCAGCAGTTACGGGGGTTTAGGCACTGAAGCTTTCTTT.

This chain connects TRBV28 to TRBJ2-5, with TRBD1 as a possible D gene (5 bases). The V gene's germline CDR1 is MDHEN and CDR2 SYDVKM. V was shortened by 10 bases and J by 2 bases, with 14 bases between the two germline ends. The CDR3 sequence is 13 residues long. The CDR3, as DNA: TGTGCCACCTCCGGGCCAGGGCAAGAGACCCAGTACTTC. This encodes CATSGPGQETQYF.

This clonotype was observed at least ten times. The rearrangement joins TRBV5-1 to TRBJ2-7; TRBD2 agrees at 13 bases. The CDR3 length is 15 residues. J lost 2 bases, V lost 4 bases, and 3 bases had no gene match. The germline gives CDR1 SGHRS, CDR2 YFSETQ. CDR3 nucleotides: TGCGCCAGCAGCCCGGGACTAGCGGGGCCCTACGAGCAGTACGTC. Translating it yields CASSPGLAGPYEQYV.

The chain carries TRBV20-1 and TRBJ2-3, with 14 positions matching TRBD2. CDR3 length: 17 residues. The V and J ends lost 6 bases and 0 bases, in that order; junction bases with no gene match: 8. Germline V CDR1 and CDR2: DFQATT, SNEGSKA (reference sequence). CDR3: CSATGLAGGSSTDTQYF. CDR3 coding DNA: TGCAGTGCAACTGGACTAGCGGGGGGTTCTAGCACAGATACGCAGTATTTT.

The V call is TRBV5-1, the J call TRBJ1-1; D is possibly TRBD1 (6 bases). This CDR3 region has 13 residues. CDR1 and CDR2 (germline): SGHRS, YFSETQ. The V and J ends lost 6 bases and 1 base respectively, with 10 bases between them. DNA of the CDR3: TGCGCCAGCAAGGAGGGACAGAACACTGAAGCTTTCTTT. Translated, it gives CASKEGQNTEAFF.

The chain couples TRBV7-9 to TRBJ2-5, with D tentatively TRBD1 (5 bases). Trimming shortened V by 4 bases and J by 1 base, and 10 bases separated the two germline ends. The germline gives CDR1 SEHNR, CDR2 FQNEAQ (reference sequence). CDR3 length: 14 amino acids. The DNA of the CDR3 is TGTGCCAGCAGCTCCAGGGTTCTCCAAGAGACCCAGTACTTC. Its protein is CASSSRVLQETQYF.

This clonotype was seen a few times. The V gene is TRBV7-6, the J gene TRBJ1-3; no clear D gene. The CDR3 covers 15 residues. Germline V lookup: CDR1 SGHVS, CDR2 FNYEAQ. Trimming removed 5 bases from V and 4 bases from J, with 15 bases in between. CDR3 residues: CASSASGVRGNTIYF. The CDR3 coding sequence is TGTGCCAGCAGCGCGTCGGGAGTGCGGGGAAACACCATATATTTT.

The CDR3 nucleotides are TGCAGTGCTAGATCCATCGCGGGGGGGTTTTACAATGAGCAGTTCTTC. Amino acid sequence: CSARSIAGGFYNEQFF. This chain connects TRBV20-1 to TRBJ2-1, with TRBD2 matching over 9 bases. The CDR3 sequence is 16 residues long. Germline V CDR1 and CDR2: DFQATT, SNEGSKA (reference sequence). Unmatched junction bases numbered 9, after V lost 2 bases and J lost 4 bases.

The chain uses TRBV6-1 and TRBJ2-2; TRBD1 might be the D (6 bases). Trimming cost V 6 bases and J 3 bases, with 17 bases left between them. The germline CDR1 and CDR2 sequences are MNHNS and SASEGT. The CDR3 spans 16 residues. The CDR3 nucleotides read TGTGCCAGCAGAGCTGGACAGTCCGGGGACACCGGGGAGCTGTTTTTT. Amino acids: CASRAGQSGDTGELFF.

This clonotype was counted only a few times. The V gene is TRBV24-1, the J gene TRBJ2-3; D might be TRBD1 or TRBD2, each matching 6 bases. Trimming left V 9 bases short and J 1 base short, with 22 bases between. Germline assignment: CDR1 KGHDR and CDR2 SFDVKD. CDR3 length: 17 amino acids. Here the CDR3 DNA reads TGTGCCACCGACTCCCCTGGGGGGCCGGGGGGCACAGATACGCAGTATTTT. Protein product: CATDSPGGPGGTDTQYF.

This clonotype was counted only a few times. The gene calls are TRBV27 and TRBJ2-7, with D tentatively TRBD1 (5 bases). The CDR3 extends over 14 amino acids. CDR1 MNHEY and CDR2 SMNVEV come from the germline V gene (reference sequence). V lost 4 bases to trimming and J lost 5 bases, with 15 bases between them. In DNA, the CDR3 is TGTGCCAGCAGTTCCAAATGGCAGGGCAACGAGCAGTACGTC. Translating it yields CASSSKWQGNEQYV.

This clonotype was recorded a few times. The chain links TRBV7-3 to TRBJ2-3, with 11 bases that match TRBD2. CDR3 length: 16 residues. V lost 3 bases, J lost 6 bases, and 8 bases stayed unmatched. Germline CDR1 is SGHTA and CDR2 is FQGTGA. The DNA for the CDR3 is TGTGCCAGCAGCTTGGGGGTAGCGGGGGGGCTCGATACGCAGTATTTT. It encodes CASSLGVAGGLDTQYF.

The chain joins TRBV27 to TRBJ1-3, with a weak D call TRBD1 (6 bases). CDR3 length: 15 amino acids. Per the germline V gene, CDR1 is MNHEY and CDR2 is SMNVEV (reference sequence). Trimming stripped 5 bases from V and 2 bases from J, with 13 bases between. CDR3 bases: TGTGCCAGCAGTCCCTCCACAGGGCCTGGAAACACCATATATTTT. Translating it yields CASSPSTGPGNTIYF.

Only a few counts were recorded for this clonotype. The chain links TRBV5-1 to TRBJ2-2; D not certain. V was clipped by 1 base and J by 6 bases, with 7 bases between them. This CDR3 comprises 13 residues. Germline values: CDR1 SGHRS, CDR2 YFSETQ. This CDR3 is CASSLLQAGELFF. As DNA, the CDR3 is TGCGCCAGCAGCTTGCTCCAGGCCGGGGAGCTGTTTTTT.

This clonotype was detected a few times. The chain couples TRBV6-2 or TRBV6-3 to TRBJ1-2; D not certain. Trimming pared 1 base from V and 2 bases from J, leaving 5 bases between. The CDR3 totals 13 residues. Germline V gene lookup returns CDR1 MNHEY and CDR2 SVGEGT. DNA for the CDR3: TGTGCCAGCAGTTACTATCAGAACTATGGCTACACCTTC. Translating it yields CASSYYQNYGYTF.

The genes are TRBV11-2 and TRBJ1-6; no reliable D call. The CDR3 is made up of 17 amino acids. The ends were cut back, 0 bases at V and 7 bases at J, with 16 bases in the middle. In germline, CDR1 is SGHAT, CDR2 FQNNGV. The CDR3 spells CASSLDSERAGNSPLHF. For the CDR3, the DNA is TGTGCCAGCAGCTTAGACTCCGAGAGGGCGGGGAATTCACCCCTCCACTTT.

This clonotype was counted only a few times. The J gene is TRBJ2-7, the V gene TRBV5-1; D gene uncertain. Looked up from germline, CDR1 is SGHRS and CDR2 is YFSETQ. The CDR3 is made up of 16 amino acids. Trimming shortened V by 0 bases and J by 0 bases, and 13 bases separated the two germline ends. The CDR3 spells CASSLAHGQSSYEQYF. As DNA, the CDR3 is TGCGCCAGCAGCTTGGCCCATGGCCAGAGCTCCTACGAGCAGTACTTC.